These 22 T cell receptor beta chains came from one sample sequenced in a study of CXCR3-negative and CXCR3-positive naive CD8 T cells. TRB cDNA libraries were made by UMI-labeled 5' RACE. TCRdb re-called the 5' RACE reads; every CDR3 protein appears as one record, without DNA. The sample has about 56,000 distinct CDR3 sequences. Sequencing was done on a sample of memory CD8+ T cells from blood. These receptors originate from a human donor in good health. Some clones in this sample may be carry-over from other donors' samples.

V is TRBV29-1 and J is TRBJ2-7; as DNA is missing, the TRBD1 call by TCRdb cannot be tested. CDR1 is SQVTM and CDR2 is ANQGSEA in the germline V gene. The CDR3 covers 13 residues. Here the CDR3 reads CSATGGSDYEQYF.

The chain has TRBV6-5 and TRBJ2-7. Germline V gives CDR1 MNHEY, CDR2 SVGAGI. The CDR3 has 14 residues. The chain's CDR3 is CASSLSSADHEQYF.

The chain is built from TRBV2 and TRBJ2-3; TCRdb's assignment of TRBD1 cannot be checked, as there is no DNA. The germline V gene encodes CDR1 SNHLY and CDR2 FYNNEI. This CDR3 is built from 16 residues. The CDR3 is CASADPTGGWPDTQYF.

The V and J genes are TRBV7-3 and TRBJ2-3; as DNA is missing, the TRBD1 call by TCRdb cannot be tested. This CDR3 is built from 15 residues. The germline gives CDR1 SGHTA, CDR2 FQGTGA. CDR3 protein: CASSVVAGSSDTQYF.

The chain couples TRBV15 to TRBJ2-1; the D gene TCRdb calls, TRBD2, cannot be checked with no DNA. This CDR3 is 15 amino acids long. From germline, CDR1 is LNHNV and CDR2 YYDKDF (reference sequence). The chain's CDR3 is CATSGGTSGIYEQFF.

The gene calls are TRBV19 and TRBJ2-7; the TRBD1 assignment by TCRdb is unverifiable without DNA. From germline, CDR1 is LNHDA and CDR2 SQIVND (reference sequence). CDR3 size: 13 residues. The CDR3 sequence: CATSTGGSYEQYF.

The chain employs TRBV6-2 or TRBV6-3 and TRBJ2-1. The CDR3 is 13 residues long. Germline values: CDR1 MNHEY, CDR2 SVGEGT. CDR3 loop: CASSYSSTNEQFF.

The V call is TRBV6-1, the J call TRBJ2-7; TCRdb picks TRBD1, but there is no DNA to check that call. CDR3 length: 16 amino acids. Germline CDR1 reads MNHNS; CDR2 reads SASEGT. The CDR3 loop reads CASSEVGQGTTYEQYF.

This sequence joins TRBV29-1 and TRBJ2-1; TCRdb returns TRBD1, unconfirmable since there is no DNA. This CDR3 is built from 14 residues. Germline V lookup: CDR1 SQVTM, CDR2 ANQGSEA. This CDR3 reads CSVEGPGAVNEQFF.

The rearrangement joins TRBV6-2 or TRBV6-3 to TRBJ2-5; TCRdb designates TRBD2, a call that cannot be tested without DNA. Per the germline V gene, CDR1 is MNHEY and CDR2 is SVGEGT. The CDR3 totals 17 residues. This chain's CDR3 is CASSTGTSARYQETQYF.

The rearrangement joins TRBV27 to TRBJ2-5. The CDR3 has 14 residues. The germline V gene has CDR1 MNHEY and CDR2 SMNVEV (reference sequence). The CDR3 loop reads CASSLSLFQETQYF.

The chain is built from TRBV5-5 and TRBJ1-1. The CDR3 covers 14 residues. Germline lookup yields CDR1 SGHKS and CDR2 YYEKEE (reference sequence). CDR3 residues: CASSFAQGPTEAFF.

The chain uses TRBV4-1 and TRBJ1-1; TCRdb returns TRBD1, unconfirmable since there is no DNA. The CDR3 consists of 16 residues. The germline V gene has CDR1 MGHRA and CDR2 YSYEKL. The CDR3 sequence is CASSQDGVPGDTEAFF.

The chain joins TRBV29-1 to TRBJ1-1; TCRdb's D call, TRBD1, is unchecked because there is no DNA. Germline-derived CDR1 and CDR2 are SQVTM and ANQGSEA. This CDR3 region has 14 residues. The CDR3 is CSVEGPGEVAEAFF. Drawing the rest from reference TRBV29-1 and TRBJ1-1, the complete variable domain is SAVISQKPSRDICQRGTSLTIQCQVDSQVTMMFWYRQQPGQSLTLIATANQGSEATYESGFVIDKFPISRPNLTFSTLTVSNMSPEDSSIYLCSVEGPGEVAEAFFGQGTRLTVV.

CDR3 protein: CSASDRDRVTEAFF. This chain joins TRBV20-1 and TRBJ1-1; TCRdb designates TRBD1, a call that cannot be tested without DNA. The germline V gene encodes CDR1 DFQATT and CDR2 SNEGSKA (reference sequence). CDR3 size: 14 residues.

V gene TRBV29-1 combines with J gene TRBJ2-2. This CDR3 spans 11 amino acids. The germline gives CDR1 SQVTM, CDR2 ANQGSEA. The CDR3 protein is CSARLAGELFF.

This chain connects TRBV2 to TRBJ1-6; TCRdb indicates TRBD1, and absent DNA this call remains unverified. The CDR3 is 16 amino acids. Germline assignment: CDR1 SNHLY and CDR2 FYNNEI. The CDR3 loop reads CASSDLGGQGNSPLHF. The full variable domain, with the rest looked up from reference TRBV2 and TRBJ1-6, is EPEVTQTPSHQVTQMGQEVILRCVPISNHLYFYWYRQILGQKVEFLVSFYNNEISEKSEIFDDQFSVERPDGSNFTLKIRSTKLEDSAMYFCASSDLGGQGNSPLHFGNGTRLTVT.

The chain uses TRBV5-8 and TRBJ2-5; with no DNA, the TCRdb D assignment of TRBD1 cannot be verified. The CDR3 contains 14 residues. In germline, CDR1 is SGHTS, CDR2 YDEGEE. CDR3 sequence: CASSSGHRGETQYF.

The chain combines TRBV11-3 with TRBJ2-7; no DNA is available, so the TRBD2 call from TCRdb remains unchecked. This CDR3 has 17 amino acids. Germline CDR1 SGHNT, CDR2 YENEEA. The CDR3 loop is CASSLVGVGGGDVEQYF. Full variable domain (missing parts from reference TRBV11-3 and TRBJ2-7): EAGVVQSPRYKIIEKKQPVAFWCNPISGHNTLYWYLQNLGQGPELLIRYENEEAVDDSQLPKDRFSAERLKGVDSTLKIQPAELGDSAVYLCASSLVGVGGGDVEQYFGPGTRLTVT.

The rearrangement uses TRBV7-9 and TRBJ2-1; TCRdb's D call, TRBD1, is unchecked because there is no DNA. CDR3 length equals 16 residues. Germline V gene data show CDR1 as SEHNR and CDR2 as FQNEAQ (reference sequence). CDR3 loop: CASSSKDRGMLDEQFF.

The chain combines TRBV7-8 with TRBJ2-1; the TCRdb D gene call, TRBD2, has no DNA to confirm it. In germline, CDR1 is SGHVS, CDR2 FQNEAQ. This CDR3 spans 16 amino acids. The CDR3 reads CASRSTSGSSYNEQFF.

V is TRBV20-1 and J is TRBJ2-7. CDR3 length equals 13 residues. CDR1 and CDR2 from the germline V gene are DFQATT and SNEGSKA (reference sequence). CDR3 residues: CSARDQETYEQYF.